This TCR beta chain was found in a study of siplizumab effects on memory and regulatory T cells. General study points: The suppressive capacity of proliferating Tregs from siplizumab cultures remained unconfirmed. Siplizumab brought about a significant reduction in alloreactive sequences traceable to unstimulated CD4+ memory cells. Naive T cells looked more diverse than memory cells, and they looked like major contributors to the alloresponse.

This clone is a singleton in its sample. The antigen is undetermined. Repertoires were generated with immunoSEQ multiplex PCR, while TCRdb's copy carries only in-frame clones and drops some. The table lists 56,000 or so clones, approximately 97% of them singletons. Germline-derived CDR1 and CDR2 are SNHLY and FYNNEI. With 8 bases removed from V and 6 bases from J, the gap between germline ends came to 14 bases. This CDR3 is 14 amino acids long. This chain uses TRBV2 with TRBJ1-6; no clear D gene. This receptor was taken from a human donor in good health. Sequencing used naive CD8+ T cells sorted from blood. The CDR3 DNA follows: TGTGCCAGCTCGGAGAAGGGCCTTAATTCACCCCTCCACTTT. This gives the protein CASSEKGLNSPLHF.